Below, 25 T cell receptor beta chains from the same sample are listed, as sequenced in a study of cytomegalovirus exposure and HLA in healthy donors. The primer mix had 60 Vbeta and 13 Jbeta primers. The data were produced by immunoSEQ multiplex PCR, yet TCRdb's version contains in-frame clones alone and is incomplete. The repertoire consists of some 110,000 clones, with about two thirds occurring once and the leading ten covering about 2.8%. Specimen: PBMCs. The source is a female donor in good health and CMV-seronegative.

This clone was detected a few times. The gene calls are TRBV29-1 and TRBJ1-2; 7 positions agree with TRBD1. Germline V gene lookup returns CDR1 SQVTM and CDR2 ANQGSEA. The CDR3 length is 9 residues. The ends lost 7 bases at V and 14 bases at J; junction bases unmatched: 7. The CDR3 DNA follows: TGCAGCGACCAGACAGGGAGGACCTTC. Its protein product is CSDQTGRTF. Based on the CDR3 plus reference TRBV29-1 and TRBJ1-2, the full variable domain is SAVISQKPSRDICQRGTSLTIQCQVDSQVTMMFWYRQQPGQSLTLIATANQGSEATYESGFVIDKFPISRPNLTFSTLTVSNMSPEDSSIYLCSDQTGRTFGSGTRLTVV.

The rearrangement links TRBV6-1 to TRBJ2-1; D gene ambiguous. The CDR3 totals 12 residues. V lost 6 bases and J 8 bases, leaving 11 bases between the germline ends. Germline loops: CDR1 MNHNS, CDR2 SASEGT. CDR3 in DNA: TGTGCCAGCAGCAATCTGGGCTATGAGCAGTTCTTC. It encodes CASSNLGYEQFF.

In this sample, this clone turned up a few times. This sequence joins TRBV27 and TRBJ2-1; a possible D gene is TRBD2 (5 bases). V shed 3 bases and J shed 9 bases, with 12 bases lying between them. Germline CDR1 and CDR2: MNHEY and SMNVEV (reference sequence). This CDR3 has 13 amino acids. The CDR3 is CASSLNLSGEQFF. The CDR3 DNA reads TGTGCCAGCAGTTTGAATTTGAGCGGTGAGCAGTTCTTC.

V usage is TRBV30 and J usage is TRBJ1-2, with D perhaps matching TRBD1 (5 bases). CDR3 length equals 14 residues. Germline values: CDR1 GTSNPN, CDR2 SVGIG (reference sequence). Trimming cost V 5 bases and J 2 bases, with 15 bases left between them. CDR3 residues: CAWAPDSRNYGYTF. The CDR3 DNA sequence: TGTGCCTGGGCCCCTGACAGCAGAAACTATGGCTACACCTTC.

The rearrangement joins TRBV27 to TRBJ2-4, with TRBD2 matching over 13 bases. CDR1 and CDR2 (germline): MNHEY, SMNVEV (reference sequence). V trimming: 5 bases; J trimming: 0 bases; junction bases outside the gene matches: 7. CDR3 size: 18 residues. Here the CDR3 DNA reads TGTGCCAGCAGTCCGTGGACTAGCGGGAGAGTAGCCAAAAACATTCAGTACTTC. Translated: CASSPWTSGRVAKNIQYF.

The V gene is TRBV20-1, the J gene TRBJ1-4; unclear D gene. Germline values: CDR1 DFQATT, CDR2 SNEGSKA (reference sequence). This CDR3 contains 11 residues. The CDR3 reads CSGISGEKLFF. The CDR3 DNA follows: TGCAGCGGGATCTCGGGTGAAAAACTGTTTTTT.

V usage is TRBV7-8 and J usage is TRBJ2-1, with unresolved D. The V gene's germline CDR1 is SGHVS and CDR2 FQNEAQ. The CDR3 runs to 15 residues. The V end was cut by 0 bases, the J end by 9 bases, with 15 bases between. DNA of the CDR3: TGTGCCAGCAGCTTAGCCTCCCAAGGCCACAGTGAGCAGTTCTTC. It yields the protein CASSLASQGHSEQFF.

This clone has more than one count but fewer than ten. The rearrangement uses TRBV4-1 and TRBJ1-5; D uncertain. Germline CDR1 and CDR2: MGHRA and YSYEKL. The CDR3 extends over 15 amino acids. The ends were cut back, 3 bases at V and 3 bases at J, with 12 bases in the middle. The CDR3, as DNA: TGCGCCAGCAGCCATGGCGGGTCCTTCAATCAGCCCCAGCATTTT. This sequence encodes CASSHGGSFNQPQHF.

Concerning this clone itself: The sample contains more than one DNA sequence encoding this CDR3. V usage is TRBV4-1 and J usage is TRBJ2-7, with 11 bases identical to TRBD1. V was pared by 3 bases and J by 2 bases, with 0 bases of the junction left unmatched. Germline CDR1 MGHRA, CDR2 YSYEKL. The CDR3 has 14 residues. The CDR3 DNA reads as TGCGCCAGCAGCCAGGGACAGGGGGCCTACGAGCAGTACTTC. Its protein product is CASSQGQGAYEQYF.

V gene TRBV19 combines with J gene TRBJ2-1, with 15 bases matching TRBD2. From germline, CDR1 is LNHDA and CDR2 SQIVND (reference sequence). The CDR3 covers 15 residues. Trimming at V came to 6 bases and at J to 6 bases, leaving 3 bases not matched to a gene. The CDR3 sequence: CASRGLAGGVNEQFF. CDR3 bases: TGTGCCAGTAGGGGACTAGCGGGAGGCGTCAATGAGCAGTTCTTC.

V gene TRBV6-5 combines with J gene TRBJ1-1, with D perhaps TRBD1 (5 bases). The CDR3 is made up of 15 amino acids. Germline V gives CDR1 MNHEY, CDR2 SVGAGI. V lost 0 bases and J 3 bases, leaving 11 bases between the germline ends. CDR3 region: CASSYSSPGYTEAFF. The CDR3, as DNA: TGTGCCAGCAGTTACTCGTCTCCAGGGTACACTGAAGCTTTCTTT.

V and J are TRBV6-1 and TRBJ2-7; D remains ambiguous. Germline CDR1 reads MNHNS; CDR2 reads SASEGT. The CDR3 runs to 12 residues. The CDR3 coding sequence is TGTGCAGTCGTTTCGAGCTCCTACGAGCAGTACTTC. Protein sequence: CAVVSSSYEQYF.

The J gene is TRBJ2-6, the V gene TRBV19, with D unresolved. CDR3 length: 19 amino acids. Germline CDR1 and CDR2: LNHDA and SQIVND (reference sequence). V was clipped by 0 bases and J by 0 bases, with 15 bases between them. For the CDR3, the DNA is TGTGCCAGTAGTATAGATCGTGCACCGCGCTACTCTGGGGCCAACGTCCTGACTTTC. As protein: CASSIDRAPRYSGANVLTF.

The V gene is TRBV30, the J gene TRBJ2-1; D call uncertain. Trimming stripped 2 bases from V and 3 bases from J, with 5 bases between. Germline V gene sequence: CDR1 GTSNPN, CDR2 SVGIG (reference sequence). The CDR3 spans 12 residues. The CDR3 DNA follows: TGTGCCTGGAGTCCTAGCTACAATGAGCAGTTCTTC. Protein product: CAWSPSYNEQFF.

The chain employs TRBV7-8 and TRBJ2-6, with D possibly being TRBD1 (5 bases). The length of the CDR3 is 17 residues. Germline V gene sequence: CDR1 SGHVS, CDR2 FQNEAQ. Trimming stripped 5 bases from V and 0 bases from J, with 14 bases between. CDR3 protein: CASSPPRRGSGANVLTF. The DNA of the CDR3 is TGTGCCAGCAGCCCCCCCCGTAGGGGCTCTGGGGCCAACGTCCTGACTTTC.

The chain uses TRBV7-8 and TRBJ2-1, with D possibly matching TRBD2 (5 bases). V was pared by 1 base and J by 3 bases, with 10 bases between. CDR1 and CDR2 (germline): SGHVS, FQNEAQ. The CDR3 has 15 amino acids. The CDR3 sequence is CASSLVQLVYNEQFF. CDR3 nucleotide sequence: TGTGCCAGCAGCTTAGTGCAACTAGTCTACAATGAGCAGTTCTTC.

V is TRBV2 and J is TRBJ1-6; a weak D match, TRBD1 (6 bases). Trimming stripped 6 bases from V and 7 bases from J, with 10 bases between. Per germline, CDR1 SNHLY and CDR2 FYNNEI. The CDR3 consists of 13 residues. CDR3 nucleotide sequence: TGTGCCAGCAGAAGGGACACCAATTCACCCCTCCACTTT. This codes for CASRRDTNSPLHF.

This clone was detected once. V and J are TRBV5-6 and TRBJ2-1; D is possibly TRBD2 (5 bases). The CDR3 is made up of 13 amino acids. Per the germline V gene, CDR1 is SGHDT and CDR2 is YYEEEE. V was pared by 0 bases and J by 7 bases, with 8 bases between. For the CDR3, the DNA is TGTGCCAGCAGCTTGGCTCGAGGGAATGAGCAGTTCTTC. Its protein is CASSLARGNEQFF.

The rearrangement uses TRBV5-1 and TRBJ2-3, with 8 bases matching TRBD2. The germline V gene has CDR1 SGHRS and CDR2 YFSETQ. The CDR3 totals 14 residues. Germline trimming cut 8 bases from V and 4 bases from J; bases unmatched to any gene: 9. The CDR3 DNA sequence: TGCGCCAGTCTAGCGGGCGCGGGGGCAGATACGCAGTATTTT. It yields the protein CASLAGAGADTQYF.

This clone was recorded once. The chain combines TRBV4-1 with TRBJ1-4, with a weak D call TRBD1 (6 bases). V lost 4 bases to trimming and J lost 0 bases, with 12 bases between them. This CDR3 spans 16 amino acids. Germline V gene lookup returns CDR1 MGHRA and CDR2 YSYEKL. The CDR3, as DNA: TGCGCCAGCAGCCCTAGGGGGGGGGCAACTAATGAAAAACTGTTTTTT. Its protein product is CASSPRGGATNEKLFF.

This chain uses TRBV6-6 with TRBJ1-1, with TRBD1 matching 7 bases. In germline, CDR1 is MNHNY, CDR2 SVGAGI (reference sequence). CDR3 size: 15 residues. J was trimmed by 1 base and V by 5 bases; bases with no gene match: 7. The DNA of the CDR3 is TGTGCCAGCAGTCAACCCGGACAGGCGAACACTGAAGCTTTCTTT. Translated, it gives CASSQPGQANTEAFF.

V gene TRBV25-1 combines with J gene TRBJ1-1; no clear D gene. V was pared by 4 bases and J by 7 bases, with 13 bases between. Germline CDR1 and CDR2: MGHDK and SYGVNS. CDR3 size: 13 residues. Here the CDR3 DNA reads TGTGCCAGCAGTGCAGCCACGCACAGTGAAGCTTTCTTT. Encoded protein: CASSAATHSEAFF.

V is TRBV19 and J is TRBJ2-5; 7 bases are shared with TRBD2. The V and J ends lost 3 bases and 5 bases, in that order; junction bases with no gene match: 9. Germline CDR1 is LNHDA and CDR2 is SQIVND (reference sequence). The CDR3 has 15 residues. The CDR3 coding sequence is TGTGCCAGTAGTATCATAGCGGGTGCCGGGGAGACCCAGTACTTC. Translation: CASSIIAGAGETQYF. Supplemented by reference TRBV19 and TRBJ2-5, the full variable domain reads DGGITQSPKYLFRKEGQNVTLSCEQNLNHDAMYWYRQDPGQGLRLIYYSQIVNDFQKGDIAEGYSVSREKKESFPLTVTSAQKNPTAFYLCASSIIAGAGETQYFGPGTRLLVL.

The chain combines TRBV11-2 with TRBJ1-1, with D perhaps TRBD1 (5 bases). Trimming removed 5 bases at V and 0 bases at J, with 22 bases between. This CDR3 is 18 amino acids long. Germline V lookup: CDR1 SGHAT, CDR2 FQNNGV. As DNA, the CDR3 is TGTGCCAGCAGCCTACGTCGGCAGAGCCGGGGGGTGAACACTGAAGCTTTCTTT. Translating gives CASSLRRQSRGVNTEAFF.

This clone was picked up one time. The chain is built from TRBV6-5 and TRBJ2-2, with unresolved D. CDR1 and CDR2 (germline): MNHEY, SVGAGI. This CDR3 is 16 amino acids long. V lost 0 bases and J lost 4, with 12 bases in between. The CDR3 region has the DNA TGTGCCAGCAGTTACTCGCCTCTCCCGGGCACCGGGGAGCTGTTTTTT. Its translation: CASSYSPLPGTGELFF.